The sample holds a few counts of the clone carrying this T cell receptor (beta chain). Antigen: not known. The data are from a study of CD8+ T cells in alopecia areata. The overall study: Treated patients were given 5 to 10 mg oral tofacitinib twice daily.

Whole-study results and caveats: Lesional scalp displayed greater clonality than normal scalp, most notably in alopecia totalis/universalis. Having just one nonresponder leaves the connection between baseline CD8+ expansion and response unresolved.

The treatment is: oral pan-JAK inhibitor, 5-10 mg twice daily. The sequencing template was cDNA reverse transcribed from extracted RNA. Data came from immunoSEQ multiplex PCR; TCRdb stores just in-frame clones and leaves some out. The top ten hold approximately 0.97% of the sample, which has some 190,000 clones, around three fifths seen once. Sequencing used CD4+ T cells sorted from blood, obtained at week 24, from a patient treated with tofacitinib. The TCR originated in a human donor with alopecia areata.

CDR3 residues: CASVSGAGGYTF. The CDR3 nucleotides are TGTGCCAGTGTTTCGGGGGCTGGTGGCTACACCTTC. The rearrangement uses TRBV19 and TRBJ1-2; TRBD1 is a possible D gene (6 bases). The CDR3 contains 12 residues. Germline values: CDR1 LNHDA, CDR2 SQIVND (reference sequence). Trimming cost V 8 bases and J 7 bases, with 14 bases left between them.